The clone carrying this T cell receptor beta chain was detected ten times or more. What it recognizes is unknown. The data stem from a study of T cells in Graves' hyperthyroidism and ophthalmopathy. Study-wide background: Peripheral blood was taken when the disease was first diagnosed, before any treatment began.

Findings and caveats of the study: Most thyroid-expanded clonotypes above 0.001 were also found in blood. For ophthalmopathy, model prediction preceded onset by a median 6.5 months.

Amplified regions were TCR beta CDR3 sequences from RNA transcripts. The primer set for the first-round RT-PCR of the TCR CDR3 was HTBI. TCRdb re-derived calls from the multiplex PCR reads in MiXCR, one entry per CDR3 protein. Among about 700,000 distinct CDR3 sequences, approximately 15% were seen once, and the ten largest hold 9.5% to 13%. Researchers barred patients who had uncontrolled infection, other autoimmune disease, pregnancy or lactation. The CDR3 covers 15 residues. V was pared by 5 bases and J by 5 bases, with 19 bases between. Per the germline V gene, CDR1 is MNHNS and CDR2 is SASEGT. Sequenced sample: blood. V and J are TRBV6-1 and TRBJ2-7; the D gene is possibly TRBD1 (5 bases). The receptor's source is a woman aged 18-29 years with Graves' hyperthyroidism. The CDR3 is CASSYSQRGGDEQYF. The CDR3 DNA reads TGTGCCAGCAGTTACTCCCAAAGGGGTGGGGACGAGCAGTACTTC.